Reported below is one TCR beta chain. Other DNA variants within this sample encode the same CDR3. Trimming left V 1 base short and J 0 bases short, with 3 bases between. Germline values: CDR1 MNHEY, CDR2 SMNVEV (reference sequence). The CDR3 spans 13 residues. This sample stems from a study of cytomegalovirus exposure and HLA in healthy donors. About the study: Clustering assigned 70% to 90% of the roughly 380 genotyped donors to the Caucasian-associated ancestry cluster.

With 60 Vbeta and 13 Jbeta primers, the PCR was carried out. Profiling relied on immunoSEQ multiplex PCR, and the TCRdb table lists in-frame clones only, not all of them. This repertoire includes around 210,000 clones. Sequencing input: PBMCs. This chain connects TRBV27 to TRBJ2-5; D gene unclear. This TCR was sampled from a girl under 10 years old in good health and CMV-seropositive. CDR3 in amino acids: CASSLYNQETQYF. The DNA for the CDR3 is TGTGCCAGCAGTTTATACAACCAAGAGACCCAGTACTTC.